A selection of T cell receptor beta chains follows, all from one sample in a study of neoadjuvant nivolumab and ipilimumab in lung cancer. The table came from immunoSEQ multiplex PCR; TCRdb's copy has only in-frame clones and leaves some out. Of more than 10,000 clones listed, about 94% are singletons. The source material was peripheral blood, sampled after neoadjuvant nivolumab, alone or with ipilimumab, at or shortly before surgery. The receptors shown here come from an adult with non-small cell lung cancer. The CDR3 runs from the conserved cysteine through the conserved F or W. Each record gives: D gene, J gene, clone size, V gene, CDR3 DNA, CDR3 protein. D genes are given only for firm matches. A row's size may be missing; if present it is once, few, many or a size class.

d_call: TRBD1; j_call: TRBJ2-2; clone_size: .; v_call: TRBV5-4; cdr3_nt: TGTGCCAGCAGCTCAGAACAGGGGGCTGCCGGGGAGCTGTTTTTT; cdr3_aa: CASSSEQGAAGELFF
d_call: .; j_call: TRBJ2-2; clone_size: .; v_call: TRBV5-1; cdr3_nt: TGCGCCAGCAGCTTGGGTGTTACGCGAGACACCGGGGAGCTGTTTTTT; cdr3_aa: CASSLGVTRDTGELFF
d_call: .; j_call: TRBJ2-1; clone_size: .; v_call: TRBV5-1; cdr3_nt: TGCGCCAGCAGCTTGGTTGGAGCTAACTACAATGAGCAGTTCTTC; cdr3_aa: CASSLVGANYNEQFF
d_call: .; j_call: TRBJ1-5; clone_size: .; v_call: TRBV28; cdr3_nt: TGTGCCAGCACCTCCCCCAGGACGGATAGCAATCAGCCCCAGCATTTT; cdr3_aa: CASTSPRTDSNQPQHF
d_call: TRBD1; j_call: TRBJ1-1; clone_size: .; v_call: TRBV5-4; cdr3_nt: TGTGCCAGCAGCATGGGGACAGGGGGGAGGTACACTGAAGCTTTCTTT; cdr3_aa: CASSMGTGGRYTEAFF
d_call: .; j_call: TRBJ1-4; clone_size: .; v_call: TRBV6-1; cdr3_nt: TGTGCCAGCAGTGAATTGGTGAGGTTTAGCGAAAAACTGTTTTTT; cdr3_aa: CASSELVRFSEKLFF
d_call: .; j_call: TRBJ1-2; clone_size: .; v_call: TRBV5-5; cdr3_nt: TGTGCCAGCAGCTTGGAATCGGCGGGGCATGGCTACACCTTC; cdr3_aa: CASSLESAGHGYTF
d_call: .; j_call: TRBJ2-1; clone_size: once; v_call: TRBV10-1; cdr3_nt: TGCGCCAGCAGTGGGCCGCCTAGCCTTGAGCAGTTCTTC; cdr3_aa: CASSGPPSLEQFF
d_call: .; j_call: TRBJ2-7; clone_size: .; v_call: TRBV10-1; cdr3_nt: TGCGCCAGCAGCCCACAGGGAGCGGCCTCCTACGAGCAGTACTTC; cdr3_aa: CASSPQGAASYEQYF
d_call: .; j_call: TRBJ2-7; clone_size: .; v_call: TRBV30; cdr3_nt: TGTGCCTGGAGTAGTGTGAGGGTAGCCTACGAGCAGTACTTC; cdr3_aa: CAWSSVRVAYEQYF
d_call: .; j_call: TRBJ2-3; clone_size: .; v_call: TRBV11-1; cdr3_nt: TGTGCCAGCAGCTTAAGAAGCGGCGGTACTAGCACAGATACGCAGTATTTT; cdr3_aa: CASSLRSGGTSTDTQYF
d_call: .; j_call: TRBJ1-3; clone_size: .; v_call: TRBV29-1; cdr3_nt: TGCAGCGTGAGGGAGGGGCCCACCATATATTTT; cdr3_aa: CSVREGPTIYF
d_call: .; j_call: TRBJ2-1; clone_size: .; v_call: TRBV7-3; cdr3_nt: TGTGCCAGCAGCTTATCCCCGGTCTACTCCTACAATGAGCAGTTCTTC; cdr3_aa: CASSLSPVYSYNEQFF
d_call: TRBD2; j_call: TRBJ2-1; clone_size: .; v_call: TRBV5-1; cdr3_nt: TGCGCCAGCAGCTTGATGATGAGCGGGAGGGCCGCCTACAATGAGCAGTTCTTC; cdr3_aa: CASSLMMSGRAAYNEQFF
d_call: .; j_call: TRBJ2-7; clone_size: .; v_call: TRBV18; cdr3_nt: TGTGCCAGTACTCCGGTTCAGGGCCCCTACGAGCAGTACTTC; cdr3_aa: CASTPVQGPYEQYF
d_call: TRBD2; j_call: TRBJ2-7; clone_size: .; v_call: TRBV10-3; cdr3_nt: TGTGCCATCAGTGTGGGCGGGAGGGCCTACGAGCAGTACTTC; cdr3_aa: CAISVGGRAYEQYF
d_call: .; j_call: TRBJ2-5; clone_size: .; v_call: TRBV4-1; cdr3_nt: TGCGCCAGCAGCCCCACAAGGGGGTGGAAGACCCAGTACTTC; cdr3_aa: CASSPTRGWKTQYF
d_call: .; j_call: TRBJ2-2; clone_size: .; v_call: TRBV6-1; cdr3_nt: TGTGCCAGCAGGGGCAAGATGGACACCGGGGAGCTGTTTTTT; cdr3_aa: CASRGKMDTGELFF
d_call: .; j_call: TRBJ1-1; clone_size: .; v_call: TRBV7-9; cdr3_nt: TGTGCCAGCAGCTTAGTGCCAACAATGAACACTGAAGCTTTCTTT; cdr3_aa: CASSLVPTMNTEAFF
d_call: TRBD1; j_call: TRBJ2-5; clone_size: .; v_call: TRBV6-1; cdr3_nt: TGTGCCAGCAGTGAAGGGGGGACAGGGGCCCATAACACCCAGTACTTC; cdr3_aa: CASSEGGTGAHNTQYF